These T cell receptor beta chains were read from a single sample in a study of T cell responses to AZD1222 COVID-19 vaccine. TCRdb's table, derived via immunoSEQ multiplex PCR, lists solely in-frame clones and lacks some. The sample records about 100,000 clones, 70% to 90% being singletons. The sequencing here drew on peripheral blood, taken 28 days after the second AZD1222 dose. The receptors originated from an adult who received the AZD1222 COVID-19 vaccine. The CDR3 runs from the conserved cysteine through the conserved F or W. The order of the fields is clone size, J gene, V gene, D gene, CDR3 protein, CDR3 DNA. D genes are given only for firm matches. Clone size appears in some rows only: once, few, many, or a class for an expanded clone.

NA TRBJ2-3 TRBV9 NA CASSVEGSGSTDTQYF TGTGCCAGCAGCGTAGAAGGCAGCGGGAGCACAGATACGCAGTATTTT
NA TRBJ1-2 TRBV28 NA CASSNPTQGTNYGYTF TGTGCCAGCAGCAACCCCACACAGGGTACAAACTATGGCTACACCTTC
few TRBJ1-3 TRBV5-1 TRBD1 CASSLAGQGFGNTIYF TGCGCCAGCAGCTTGGCGGGACAGGGGTTTGGAAACACCATATATTTT
NA TRBJ1-2 TRBV15 NA CATSREGVGYGYTF TGTGCCACCAGCAGAGAGGGAGTGGGCTATGGCTACACCTTC
NA TRBJ2-3 TRBV7-3 TRBD2 CASSSRPSGIADTQYF TGTGCCAGCAGCTCCAGGCCTAGCGGGATCGCAGATACGCAGTATTTT
once TRBJ1-1 TRBV7-3 NA CASSPQGGNTEAFF TGTGCCAGCAGCCCGCAGGGCGGGAACACTGAAGCTTTCTTT
NA TRBJ2-7 TRBV18 NA CASSPGPTNEQYF TGTGCCAGCTCTCCCGGGCCTACCAACGAGCAGTACTTC
NA TRBJ1-2 TRBV7-3 NA CASSRQPTNYGYTF TGTGCCAGCAGCCGGCAGCCAACTAACTATGGCTACACCTTC
NA TRBJ1-1 TRBV18 NA CASSPPENRRNTEAFF TGTGCCAGCTCACCACCAGAGAATAGGCGGAACACTGAAGCTTTCTTT
NA TRBJ2-2 TRBV9 TRBD2 CASSFRLAGVTGELFF TGTGCCAGCAGCTTTAGACTAGCGGGAGTTACCGGGGAGCTGTTTTTT
NA TRBJ2-2 TRBV19 TRBD1 CASSIARDRDTGELFF TGTGCCAGTAGTATAGCCCGGGACAGGGACACCGGGGAGCTGTTTTTT
NA TRBJ2-3 TRBV5-1 TRBD2 CASSLVSRLAGDETDTQYF TGCGCCAGCAGCTTGGTGTCGCGACTAGCGGGAGATGAGACAGATACGCAGTATTTT
NA TRBJ1-1 TRBV28 NA CASSLGARNTEAFF TGTGCCAGCAGTTTAGGGGCCCGGAACACTGAAGCTTTCTTT
NA TRBJ2-7 TRBV29-1 TRBD2 CSVAGTSGFYEQYF TGCAGCGTTGCCGGGACTAGCGGATTCTACGAGCAGTACTTC
NA TRBJ1-6 TRBV10-2 NA CASSEVGAGPDNSPLHF TGCGCCAGCAGTGAGGTCGGCGCCGGGCCTGATAATTCACCCCTCCACTTT
NA TRBJ2-1 TRBV20-1 NA CSAGSVYQFF TGCAGTGCTGGCTCGGTCTATCAGTTCTTC
NA TRBJ1-4 TRBV19 TRBD1 CASSLRQGTNEKLFF TGTGCCAGTAGTTTACGACAGGGGACTAATGAAAAACTGTTTTTT
NA TRBJ2-5 TRBV28 NA CASSHQETQYF TGTGCCAGCAGCCACCAAGAGACCCAGTACTTC
NA TRBJ1-6 TRBV28 NA CASRRSGYSNSPLHF TGTGCCAGCAGGCGATCGGGGTATAGCAATTCACCCCTCCACTTT
NA TRBJ2-1 TRBV7-3 NA CASSSAGWNEQFF TGTGCCAGCAGCTCGGCAGGGTGGAATGAGCAGTTCTTC
NA TRBJ2-7 TRBV5-1 TRBD1 CASSWGSGQGIYEQYF TGCGCCAGCAGCTGGGGTTCGGGACAGGGGATCTACGAGCAGTACTTC
few TRBJ2-2 TRBV30 NA CAWQYGDSNTGELFF TGTGCCTGGCAGTACGGCGATTCGAACACCGGGGAGCTGTTTTTT
NA TRBJ2-1 TRBV3-1/TRBV3-2 TRBD2 CASSHPLAGKAYNEQFF TGTGCCAGCAGCCACCCCTTAGCGGGCAAAGCCTACAATGAGCAGTTCTTC
NA TRBJ2-1 TRBV19 TRBD2 CASSIAASGSPGEQFF TGTGCCAGTAGTATCGCCGCTAGCGGGAGTCCTGGTGAGCAGTTCTTC
NA TRBJ2-1 TRBV19 TRBD1 CASSVSTGGSSEQFF TGTGCCAGTAGTGTCTCGACAGGGGGTTCTAGTGAGCAGTTCTTC
NA TRBJ1-1 TRBV9 NA CASSAQAVNTEAFF TGTGCCAGCAGCGCTCAAGCGGTGAACACTGAAGCTTTCTTT
few TRBJ2-7 TRBV2 NA CASSEMREQYF TGTGCCAGCAGTGAAATGCGCGAGCAGTACTTC
NA TRBJ1-4 TRBV7-2 NA CASSTNGLAEFEKLFF TGTGCCAGCAGCACGAACGGACTCGCGGAGTTTGAAAAACTGTTTTTT
NA TRBJ2-7 TRBV7-2 TRBD2 CASSWGGAGVYEQYF TGTGCCAGCAGCTGGGGCGGAGCGGGAGTCTACGAGCAGTACTTC
many TRBJ1-5 TRBV12-3/TRBV12-4 NA CASNVGRNQPQHF TGTGCCAGCAACGTGGGAAGGAATCAGCCCCAGCATTTT
NA TRBJ1-5 TRBV28 NA CASSLRGVLQPQHF TGTGCCAGCAGTTTAAGAGGGGTCCTACAGCCCCAGCATTTT